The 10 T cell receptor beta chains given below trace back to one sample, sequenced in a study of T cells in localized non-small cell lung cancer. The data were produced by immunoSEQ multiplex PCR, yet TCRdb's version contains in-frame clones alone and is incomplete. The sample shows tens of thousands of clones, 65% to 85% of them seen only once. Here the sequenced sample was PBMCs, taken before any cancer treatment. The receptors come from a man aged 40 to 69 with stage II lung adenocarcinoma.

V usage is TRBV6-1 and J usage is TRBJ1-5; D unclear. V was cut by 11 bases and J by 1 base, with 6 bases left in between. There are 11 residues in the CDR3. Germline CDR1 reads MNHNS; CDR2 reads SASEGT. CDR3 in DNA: TGTGCCGGAGGGAGCAATCAGCCCCAGCATTTT. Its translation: CAGGSNQPQHF.

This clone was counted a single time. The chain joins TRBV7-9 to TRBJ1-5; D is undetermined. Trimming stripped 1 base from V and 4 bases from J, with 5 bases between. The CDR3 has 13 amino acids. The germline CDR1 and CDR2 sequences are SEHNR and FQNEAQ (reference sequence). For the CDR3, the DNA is TGTGCCAGCAGCTTAGAACCGAATCAGCCCCAGCATTTT. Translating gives CASSLEPNQPQHF. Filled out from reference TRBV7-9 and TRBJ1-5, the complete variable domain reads DTGVSQNPRHKITKRGQNVTFRCDPISEHNRLYWYRQTLGQGPEFLTYFQNEAQLEKSRLLSDRFSAERPKGSFSTLEIQRTEQGDSAMYLCASSLEPNQPQHFGDGTRLSIL.

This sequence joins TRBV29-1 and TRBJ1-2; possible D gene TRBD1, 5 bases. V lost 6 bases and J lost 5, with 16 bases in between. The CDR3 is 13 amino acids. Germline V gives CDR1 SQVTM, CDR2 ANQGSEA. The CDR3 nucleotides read TGCAGCGTCACGTCCGGGGCTTCGTATGGCTACACCTTC. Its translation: CSVTSGASYGYTF.

CDR3 sequence reads: CASSPPASGGKGETQYF. Written as DNA, the CDR3 is TGTGCCAGCAGCCCCCCGGCTAGCGGGGGGAAGGGGGAGACCCAGTACTTC. V gene TRBV5-6 combines with J gene TRBJ2-5; 11 positions match TRBD2. CDR1 and CDR2 (germline): SGHDT, YYEEEE. With V trimmed by 4 bases and J by 5 bases, 13 bases remained unmatched. The CDR3 loop spans 17 amino acids.

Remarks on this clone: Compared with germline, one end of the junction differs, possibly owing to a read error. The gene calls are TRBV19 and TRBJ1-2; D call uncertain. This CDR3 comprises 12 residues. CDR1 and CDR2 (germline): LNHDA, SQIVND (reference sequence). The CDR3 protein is CASSIGNSGYTF. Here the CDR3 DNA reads TGTGCCAGTAGTATAGGTAACTCTGGCTACACCTTC.

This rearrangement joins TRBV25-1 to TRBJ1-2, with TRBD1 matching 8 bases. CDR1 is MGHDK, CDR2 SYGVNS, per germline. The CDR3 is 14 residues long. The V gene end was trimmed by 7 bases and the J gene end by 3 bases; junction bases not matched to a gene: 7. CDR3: CASTDRGGDYGYTF. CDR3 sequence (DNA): TGTGCCAGCACCGACAGGGGAGGGGACTATGGCTACACCTTC.

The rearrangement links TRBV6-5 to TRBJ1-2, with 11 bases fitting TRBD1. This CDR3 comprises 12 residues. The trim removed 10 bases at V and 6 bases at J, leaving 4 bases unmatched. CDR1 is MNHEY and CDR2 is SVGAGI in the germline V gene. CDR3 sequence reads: CATWTGGDGYTF. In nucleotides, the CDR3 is TGTGCCACCTGGACAGGGGGCGATGGCTACACCTTC.

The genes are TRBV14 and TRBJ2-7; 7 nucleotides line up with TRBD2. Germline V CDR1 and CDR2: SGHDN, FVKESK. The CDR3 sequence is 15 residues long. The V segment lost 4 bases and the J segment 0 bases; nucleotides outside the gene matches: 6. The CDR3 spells CASSPQLANSYEQYF. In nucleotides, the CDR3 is TGTGCCAGCAGCCCCCAACTAGCGAACTCCTACGAGCAGTACTTC.

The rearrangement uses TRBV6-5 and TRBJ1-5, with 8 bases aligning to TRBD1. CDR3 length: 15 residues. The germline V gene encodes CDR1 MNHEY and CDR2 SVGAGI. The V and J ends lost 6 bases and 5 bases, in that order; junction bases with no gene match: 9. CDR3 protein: CASRPPGGADQPQHF. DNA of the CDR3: TGTGCCAGCAGACCTCCAGGGGGCGCGGATCAGCCCCAGCATTTT.

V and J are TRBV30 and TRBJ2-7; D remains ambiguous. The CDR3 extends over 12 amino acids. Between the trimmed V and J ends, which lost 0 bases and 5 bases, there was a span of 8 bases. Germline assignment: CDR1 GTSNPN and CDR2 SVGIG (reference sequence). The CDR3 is CAWSVSVDEQYF. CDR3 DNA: TGTGCCTGGAGTGTAAGTGTAGACGAGCAGTACTTC.